This T cell receptor beta chain was found in a study of Graves' ophthalmopathy and Graves' hyperthyroidism (dated by TCRdb to the late 2010s). Some background on the complete study: Peripheral blood was collected at initial diagnosis, prior to any treatment. TCR beta repertoire signatures were used to distinguish Graves' ophthalmopathy from Graves' hyperthyroidism and to predict progression to ophthalmopathy. In total, under 150 blood samples were TCR-sequenced: 40 to 45 ophthalmopathy, approximately 75 hyperthyroidism and approximately 17 hyperthyroidism-to-ophthalmopathy patients. To explore V-J signatures distinguishing ophthalmopathy from hyperthyroidism, a discovery set of some 100 patients (more than 40 ophthalmopathy, 57 stable hyperthyroidism) was enrolled. For independent validation, a separate cohort was made up of some 18 hyperthyroidism patients plus 17 patients who later progressed from hyperthyroidism to ophthalmopathy. In five or six hyperthyroidism patients, T-cell repertoires of thyroid tissue and blood were compared. After sampling, hyperthyroidism patients received methimazole starting at 30 mg daily, and ophthalmopathy patients received high-dose intravenous methylprednisolone. The 95 to 100 discovery patients were randomly split 7:3 into training and test sets. Broader findings and caveats from the paper: In validation, the model predicted ophthalmopathy progression with about 70% sensitivity and 72% to 80% specificity; some 13 predicted patients were CT-confirmed with GO in a median of roughly 6.8 months. In cross-validation, the 13-signature model distinguished ophthalmopathy from stable hyperthyroidism with less than 90% sensitivity and about 81% specificity, while in the test set the corresponding values were about 80% and 75%. No statistical method was used to predetermine the sample size, and group allocation was not hidden from the investigators. Most expanded thyroid clonotypes with a frequency above 0.001 also appeared in blood, which suggests that blood repertoires may reflect the immune response in the thyroid.

Taken from the germline V gene, the CDR1 and CDR2 loops are ENHRY and SYGVKD. There are 15 amino acids in the CDR3, from cysteine to phenylalanine inclusive. Only the CDR3 region is kept as DNA, spanning 45 bases read in frame from base 1. Compared with germline, V lacks 0 bases and J lacks 0 bases; bases without a gene match: 1. Ophthalmopathy patients were characterized by moderately to severely active disease, a Clinical Activity Score of at least 3, a NOSPECS grade of at least 4, and a disease duration under 3 months. Anyone with other autoimmune diseases, uncontrolled infections, pregnancy or lactation was excluded from the study. Diagnosis relied on clinical symptoms, serum thyroxine, TRAb, thyroid ultrasound and orbital computed tomography. PBMCs were isolated from about 10 ml of fresh peripheral blood by Ficoll-Paque density gradient centrifugation. Total RNA was extracted with Trizol reagent and quality-checked on an Agilent 2100 Bioanalyzer.

This clonotype was seen ten or more times. Its specific antigen is unknown. Per-base quality was not reported, and no clone a single base away is much larger than it. For repertoire sequencing, TCR beta CDR3 regions were amplified from RNA transcripts. HTBI primers and the Qiagen OneStep RT-PCR kit were used in a first-round RT-PCR, which was followed by a second-round multiplex PCR, size selection and purification. Libraries were sequenced on an Illumina HiSeq2000 using paired-end 100 bp reads. The published analysis was carried out like this. SOAPnuke was used for read processing, and reads with adapters, uncalled bases, a mean Phred below 15, or no exact constant-primer or identifier match were discarded. High-quality paired reads were merged with COPE v1.2.5. Each unique nucleotide sequence was treated as a clonotype, and MiTCR v1.1 was used to align the clonotypes to the IMGT TRB V, D and J references. Analysis was restricted to V-J combinations with a frequency above 0.0001, which covered roughly 99% of repertoires. A TCR clonal expansion and chaos score per V-J combination was defined as the ratio of F50 clonal expansion to chaos observed in the TCRdist matrix. Features were reduced by Welch's t-statistics and random forest to over 10 V-J combinations, which fed a naive Bayes classifier. Thyroid-blood repertoire similarity was quantified with the Morisita-Horn index. TCRdb itself trimmed the public reads at Q25 with fastp, ran MiXCR and retained productive beta chains. Each entry is one CDR3 protein sequence, shown with its most common DNA and genes. TCRdb, not the original authors, processed these V and J calls. The sample table records 450,000 or so distinct CDR3 sequences; about 15% of these occur just once. The ten largest make up about 10% of the sample.

The chain is assembled from TRBV10-3 and TRBJ1-1, and TRBD1 matches 7 of the central bases. Sequencing used blood. This clonotype originated in a woman aged 25-40 years with Graves' ophthalmopathy. Donor details come from another sample of the same person, matched by shared clones. In nucleotides, the sequence is TGTGCCATCAGTGAGTCGACAGGGATGAACACTGAAGCTTTCTTT. The resulting protein is CAISESTGMNTEAFF.